The source of this T cell receptor beta chain is a study of blood T cell repertoires in COVID-19. As for the study in general: Samples taken during acute and convalescent COVID-19 were collected in the United States, Italy and Spain. The analysed material was cDNA or gDNA that came from T cells, B-cell-depleted T cells, or PBMCs.

How the authors handled the data: Reference gene primer amplification gave estimated nucleated cell counts. Libraries were prepared by immunoSEQ multiplex PCR; TCRdb keeps only in-frame clonotypes and omits some of them. V and J calls and clone size come straight from that table; D and trimming were deduced from the DNA. The table lists approximately 260,000 clones, around four fifths of them singletons. Trimming cost V 1 base and J 8 bases; bases outside gene matches: 7. Per germline, CDR1 ENHRY and CDR2 SYGVKD. The CDR3 is 14 amino acids. Sequencing was performed on peripheral blood. The sequence derives from a woman aged 40 to 50 with active or convalescent COVID-19. V and J are TRBV10-3 and TRBJ1-2, with 7 bases identical to TRBD1. The CDR3 nucleotides read TGTGCCATCAGTGAGTGGGAGACAGGGATAGGCTACACCTTC. Its translation: CAISEWETGIGYTF.